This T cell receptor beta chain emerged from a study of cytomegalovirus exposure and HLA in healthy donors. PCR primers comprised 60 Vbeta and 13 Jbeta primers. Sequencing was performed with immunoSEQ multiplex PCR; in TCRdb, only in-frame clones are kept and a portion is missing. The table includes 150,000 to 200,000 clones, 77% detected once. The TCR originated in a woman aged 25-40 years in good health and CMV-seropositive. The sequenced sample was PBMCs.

The CDR3 bases are TGTGCCAGCAGCATGAACATGAACACTGAAGCTTTCTTT. It yields the protein CASSMNMNTEAFF. This rearrangement joins TRBV7-7 to TRBJ1-1; D gene uncertain. This CDR3 comprises 13 residues. V shed 5 bases and J shed 0 bases, with 7 bases lying between them. Germline loops: CDR1 SSHAT, CDR2 FNYEAQ (reference sequence). Complete variable domain (other parts from reference TRBV7-7 and TRBJ1-1): GAGVSQSPRYKVTKRGQDVTLRCDPISSHATLYWYQQALGQGPEFLTYFNYEAQPDKSGLPSDRFSAERPEGSISTLTIQRTEQRDSAMYRCASSMNMNTEAFFGQGTRLTVV.